This T cell receptor beta chain was retrieved from a study of CD4 and CD8 cells across lung adenocarcinoma regions. Localized lung adenocarcinoma, a non-small cell lung cancer, affected the donors. There are 15 residues in the CDR3. Germline values: CDR1 MNHNS, CDR2 SASEGT. Via MiXCR, TCRdb re-called the PCR reads, giving one row per CDR3 protein. The table records 18,000 or so distinct CDR3 sequences, more than 45% of them present only once. What was sequenced was CD8+ T cells from the center of a lung tumor. This receptor was obtained from a female donor with lung adenocarcinoma. The CD4 and CD8 labels of this study may be unreliable. The chain combines TRBV6-1 with TRBJ2-1; the match to TRBD2 covers 12 bases. The last part of the DNA fits TRBJ2-7 better; the J call may be wrong. The CDR3 spells CASTTTSGSGYEQYF. Here the CDR3 DNA reads TGTGCCAGCACTACGACTAGCGGGAGCGGGTACGAGCAGTACTTC.